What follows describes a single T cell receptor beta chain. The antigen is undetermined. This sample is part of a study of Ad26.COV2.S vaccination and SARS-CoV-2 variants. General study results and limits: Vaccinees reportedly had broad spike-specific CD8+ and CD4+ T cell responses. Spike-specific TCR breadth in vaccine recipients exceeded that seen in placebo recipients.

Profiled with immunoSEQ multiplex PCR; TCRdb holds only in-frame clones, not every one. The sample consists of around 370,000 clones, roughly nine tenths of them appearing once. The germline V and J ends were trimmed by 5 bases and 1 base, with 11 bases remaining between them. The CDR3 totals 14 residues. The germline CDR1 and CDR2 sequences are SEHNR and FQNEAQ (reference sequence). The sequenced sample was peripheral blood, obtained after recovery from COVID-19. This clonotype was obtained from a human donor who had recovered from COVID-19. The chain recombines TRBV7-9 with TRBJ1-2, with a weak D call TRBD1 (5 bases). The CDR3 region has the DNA TGTGCCAGCAGCCCGGTGGGGGATAACTATGGCTACACCTTC. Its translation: CASSPVGDNYGYTF.